These 30 T cell receptor beta chains share one sample of origin, sequenced in a study of cytomegalovirus exposure and HLA in healthy donors. Clones were read by immunoSEQ multiplex PCR, and TCRdb kept only the in-frame ones, dropping some. The table includes about 74,000 clones, around 94% detected once. Source material: PBMCs. The receptors originated from a man between 18 and 29 years old in good health and CMV-seropositive.

The J gene is TRBJ2-1, the V gene TRBV7-9; 10 positions match TRBD2. The CDR3 is 15 residues long. The V and J ends lost 6 bases and 4 bases, in that order; junction bases with no gene match: 6. Germline V gene sequence: CDR1 SEHNR, CDR2 FQNEAQ (reference sequence). The CDR3 region has the DNA TGTGCCAGCAGTCTAGCGGGAGTCGGGTACAATGAGCAGTTCTTC. This sequence encodes CASSLAGVGYNEQFF. Together with reference TRBV7-9 and TRBJ2-1, the CDR3 gives the full variable domain: DTGVSQNPRHKITKRGQNVTFRCDPISEHNRLYWYRQTLGQGPEFLTYFQNEAQLEKSRLLSDRFSAERPKGSFSTLEIQRTEQGDSAMYLCASSLAGVGYNEQFFGPGTRLTVL.

CDR3 in amino acids: CASNPLAAKETQYF. DNA of the CDR3: TGTGCCAGCAACCCACTAGCGGCAAAAGAGACCCAGTACTTC. The rearrangement links TRBV28 to TRBJ2-5, with 8 bases that match TRBD2. Trimming cost V 7 bases and J 3 bases; bases outside gene matches: 7. This CDR3 comprises 14 residues. The germline V gene encodes CDR1 MDHEN and CDR2 SYDVKM.

The chain carries TRBV18 and TRBJ2-1, with 7 positions matching TRBD2. The ends lost 2 bases at V and 7 bases at J; junction bases unmatched: 8. The germline V gene encodes CDR1 KGHSH and CDR2 LQKENI. The CDR3 sequence is 15 residues long. CDR3 amino acids: CASSPRRGSGNEQFF. The CDR3 DNA sequence: TGTGCCAGCTCACCAAGGCGCGGGAGCGGAAATGAGCAGTTCTTC.

The genes are TRBV5-6 and TRBJ2-1; D not resolved. V was cut by 4 bases and J by 4 bases, with 21 bases left in between. Germline-derived CDR1 and CDR2 are SGHDT and YYEEEE. The CDR3 runs to 17 residues. CDR3 in DNA: TGTGCCAGCAGCCCCCGGCCGCTCCTAGACCTTTACAATGAGCAGTTCTTC. Translated, it gives CASSPRPLLDLYNEQFF.

This rearrangement joins TRBV5-6 to TRBJ1-4, with 9 bases that match TRBD1. The germline gives CDR1 SGHDT, CDR2 YYEEEE. The trim removed 4 bases at V and 3 bases at J, leaving 10 bases unmatched. CDR3 length: 17 amino acids. The CDR3 DNA follows: TGTGCCAGCAGCCCTTGGGACAGGGAGGGCCCTAATGAAAAACTGTTTTTT. Translation gives CASSPWDREGPNEKLFF.

This chain's CDR3 is CASSQELAGYDNEQFF. The CDR3 DNA reads TGTGCCAGCAGCCAGGAACTAGCGGGGTATGACAATGAGCAGTTCTTC. The gene calls are TRBV4-2 and TRBJ2-1; TRBD2 matches at 10 bases. Germline assignment: CDR1 LGHNA and CDR2 YNFKEQ. The CDR3 contains 16 residues. With V trimmed by 3 bases and J by 5 bases, 7 bases remained unmatched.

The chain uses TRBV9 and TRBJ2-1; 14 nucleotides align to TRBD2. The junction had 7 bases not matched to a gene; V was cut back by 4 bases and J by 10 bases. This CDR3 has 15 amino acids. Germline CDR1 is SGDLS and CDR2 is YYNGEE. The CDR3 DNA follows: TGTGCCAGCAGCCCTCGACTAGCGGGAGGGAGCGAGCAGTTCTTC. It encodes CASSPRLAGGSEQFF.

The J gene is TRBJ2-5, the V gene TRBV29-1; D call uncertain. CDR3 length: 9 residues. CDR1 SQVTM and CDR2 ANQGSEA come from the germline V gene. V shed 7 bases and J shed 5 bases, with 5 bases lying between them. The CDR3 nucleotides are TGCAGCGACGGGGAGACCCAGTACTTC. Translating it yields CSDGETQYF.

The chain links TRBV5-1 to TRBJ1-1; D not resolved. V gave up 3 bases and J gave up 1 base, with 10 bases separating them. The CDR3 is 14 residues long. Per the germline V gene, CDR1 is SGHRS and CDR2 is YFSETQ. The CDR3, as DNA: TGCGCCAGCAGCTCCCGGGTCCAGAACACTGAAGCTTTCTTT. Translated: CASSSRVQNTEAFF.

This chain connects TRBV10-3 to TRBJ1-2; 7 bases align to TRBD1. The J segment lost 8 bases and the V segment lost 0 bases, leaving 3 bases of the junction unmatched. The length of the CDR3 is 13 residues. Germline V CDR1 and CDR2: ENHRY, SYGVKD. CDR3 sequence reads: CAISESDRDGYTF. The CDR3 nucleotides read TGTGCCATCAGTGAGTCCGACAGGGACGGCTACACCTTC.

V gene TRBV5-1 combines with J gene TRBJ2-5; maybe TRBD2 (5 bases). This CDR3 has 15 amino acids. Trimming left V 3 bases short and J 5 bases short, with 17 bases between. CDR1 SGHRS and CDR2 YFSETQ come from the germline V gene. The CDR3 sequence is CASSSYEATGETQYF. The CDR3 DNA reads TGCGCCAGCAGCTCGTATGAAGCGACGGGGGAGACCCAGTACTTC.

The chain links TRBV27 to TRBJ1-3; 7 positions agree with TRBD1. Unmatched junction bases numbered 3, after V lost 2 bases and J lost 5 bases. Germline assignment: CDR1 MNHEY and CDR2 SMNVEV (reference sequence). The CDR3 runs to 14 residues. CDR3 sequence: CASSLGRGRNTIYF. CDR3 coding DNA: TGTGCCAGCAGTTTAGGCAGGGGGAGAAACACCATATATTTT.

This chain joins TRBV2 and TRBJ2-7, with 9 bases matching TRBD1. This CDR3 comprises 14 residues. Germline assignment: CDR1 SNHLY and CDR2 FYNNEI. V gave up 10 bases and J gave up 1 base; unmatched junction bases: 8. For the CDR3, the DNA is TGTGCCACCACTTCCGGGACAGGGTCCTACGAGCAGTACTTC. Translated: CATTSGTGSYEQYF.

V usage is TRBV5-6 and J usage is TRBJ2-7, with 12 bases that match TRBD2. Germline CDR1 SGHDT, CDR2 YYEEEE. The CDR3 has 14 residues. The V gene end was trimmed by 5 bases and the J gene end by 3 bases; junction bases not matched to a gene: 3. CDR3 nucleotide sequence: TGTGCCAGCAGAGCGGGACTAGCGGGCTACGAGCAGTACTTC. Residues: CASRAGLAGYEQYF.

The V call is TRBV2, the J call TRBJ2-7; a possible D gene is TRBD2 (5 bases). CDR3 size: 13 residues. V lost 7 bases and J 3 bases, leaving 13 bases between the germline ends. In germline, CDR1 is SNHLY, CDR2 FYNNEI. The chain's CDR3 is CASTKTRVYEQYF. CDR3 in DNA: TGTGCCAGCACCAAAACTAGGGTCTACGAGCAGTACTTC.

The chain joins TRBV6-1 to TRBJ1-2; tentatively, D is TRBD1 (6 bases). CDR1 is MNHNS and CDR2 is SASEGT in the germline V gene. This CDR3 is 15 amino acids long. V dropped 4 bases and J dropped 4 bases, with 16 bases sitting between them. For the CDR3, the DNA is TGTGCCAGCAGTGTCCACCTAGGGGGAGTCTATGGCTACACCTTC. It yields the protein CASSVHLGGVYGYTF.

The genes are TRBV28 and TRBJ2-3, with TRBD2 matching over 9 bases. V was clipped by 6 bases and J by 0 bases; unmatched bases: 19. Germline-derived CDR1 and CDR2 are MDHEN and SYDVKM. This CDR3 has 20 residues. The DNA for the CDR3 is TGTGCCAGCAGCGGGGATTGGGGGGCTAGCGGGAACACTAGCACAGATACGCAGTATTTT. The encoded protein is CASSGDWGASGNTSTDTQYF.

V is TRBV19 and J is TRBJ2-7; D not resolved. In germline, CDR1 is LNHDA, CDR2 SQIVND (reference sequence). The CDR3 has 14 residues. Between the trimmed V and J ends, which lost 3 bases and 6 bases, there was a span of 15 bases. The CDR3 bases are TGTGCCAGTAGTATGAGGTCGGTCGGGTCCGAGCAGTACTTC. Translated, it gives CASSMRSVGSEQYF.

This clone was counted a few times. The DNA of the CDR3 is TGTGCCAGCAGTGACACAGGACAGGGGGCTAGCACAGATACGCAGTATTTT. Its translation: CASSDTGQGASTDTQYF. V gene TRBV6-4 combines with J gene TRBJ2-3; 11 nucleotides line up with TRBD1. This CDR3 has 17 amino acids. V shed 2 bases and J 0 bases; nucleotides not matched to a gene: 4. Germline CDR1 and CDR2: MRHNA and SNTAGT.

This chain uses TRBV30 with TRBJ2-7, with 7 bases matching TRBD2. Germline loops: CDR1 GTSNPN, CDR2 SVGIG (reference sequence). J gave up 6 bases and V 5 bases, and 13 bases lay outside the gene matches. This CDR3 comprises 14 residues. The CDR3 loop is CAWGEGWVLREQYF. The CDR3 DNA reads TGTGCCTGGGGGGAGGGTTGGGTTTTGCGCGAGCAGTACTTC.

The CDR3 coding sequence is TGTGCCTTACCGGACAGGGCACGGGAGACCCAGTACTTC. Amino acids: CALPDRARETQYF. This chain joins TRBV27 and TRBJ2-5; 8 bases map to TRBD1. Germline values: CDR1 MNHEY, CDR2 SMNVEV (reference sequence). This CDR3 has 13 residues. V lost 11 bases to trimming and J lost 5 bases; unmatched junction nucleotides: 10.

The J gene is TRBJ1-1, the V gene TRBV11-2; unclear D gene. Germline V CDR1 and CDR2: SGHAT, FQNNGV. The V gene lost 7 bases and the J gene lost 0 bases, with 9 bases spanning the gap. This CDR3 region has 13 residues. The CDR3 protein is CASNYVMNTEAFF. In nucleotides, the CDR3 is TGTGCCAGCAACTACGTAATGAACACTGAAGCTTTCTTT.

The gene calls are TRBV6-1 and TRBJ2-5; 12 bases match TRBD1. Germline CDR1 is MNHNS and CDR2 is SASEGT. J lost 4 bases, V lost 6 bases, and 3 bases had no gene match. The CDR3 has 14 residues. The CDR3 DNA reads as TGTGCCAGCAGCCGGGACAGGGGGCGAGAGACCCAGTACTTC. Residues: CASSRDRGRETQYF.

The V gene is TRBV28, the J gene TRBJ1-1; D ambiguous. The germline V gene has CDR1 MDHEN and CDR2 SYDVKM. This CDR3 has 13 residues. The V gene lost 10 bases and the J gene lost 0 bases, with 12 bases spanning the gap. CDR3 in amino acids: CATKKHVNTEAFF. The CDR3 DNA is TGTGCCACAAAAAAGCACGTGAACACTGAAGCTTTCTTT.

This chain connects TRBV10-1 to TRBJ2-1, with a weak D call TRBD1 (6 bases). Trimming took 5 bases from V and 10 from J, leaving 9 bases between them. CDR1 and CDR2 from the germline V gene are WNHNN and SYGVQD (reference sequence). The CDR3 is 11 residues long. DNA of the CDR3: TGCGCCAGCAGTCCGGACAGAGAGCAGTTCTTC. Protein product: CASSPDREQFF.

The chain joins TRBV6-1 to TRBJ1-3; possibly TRBD1 for D (6 bases). This CDR3 region has 16 residues. V lost 2 bases, J lost 1 base, and 12 bases lay in between. Germline values: CDR1 MNHNS, CDR2 SASEGT. DNA for the CDR3: TGTGCCAGCAGTGAACAAGAGGGGGTGTCTGGAAACACCATATATTTT. Its translation is CASSEQEGVSGNTIYF.

The chain links TRBV28 to TRBJ2-7; 7 bases are a match to TRBD2. Germline CDR1 and CDR2: MDHEN and SYDVKM. V shed 6 bases and J 2 bases; nucleotides not matched to a gene: 16. There are 17 residues in the CDR3. CDR3 sequence: CASSLAFRGVVTYEQYF. CDR3 DNA: TGTGCCAGCAGCTTGGCCTTCCGGGGGGTAGTCACCTACGAGCAGTACTTC.

The CDR3: CASNPDRFGEQYF. The CDR3 DNA reads TGTGCCAGCAACCCGGACAGGTTCGGAGAGCAGTACTTC. The rearrangement links TRBV6-1 to TRBJ2-7, with 7 bases identical to TRBD1. The CDR3 is 13 residues long. Germline-derived CDR1 and CDR2 are MNHNS and SASEGT. The V and J ends lost 7 bases and 7 bases, in that order; junction bases with no gene match: 10.

This chain connects TRBV7-6 to TRBJ2-5, with a tentative D call TRBD2 (5 bases). CDR1 SGHVS and CDR2 FNYEAQ come from the germline V gene. Trimming took 1 base from V and 2 from J, leaving 11 bases between them. This CDR3 contains 15 residues. The CDR3 loop reads CASSLEERLQETQYF. CDR3 bases: TGTGCCAGCAGCTTAGAGGAGCGGCTGCAAGAGACCCAGTACTTC.

V is TRBV11-2 and J is TRBJ2-5, with a tentative D call TRBD1 (6 bases). Germline V lookup: CDR1 SGHAT, CDR2 FQNNGV. The CDR3 sequence is 14 residues long. The ends were cut back, 11 bases at V and 3 bases at J, with 19 bases in the middle. CDR3 nucleotide sequence: TGTGCCGTACAAGGGGGTAGCGCCAAAGAGACCCAGTACTTC. It encodes CAVQGGSAKETQYF.